This TCR beta chain comes out of a study of blood T cell repertoires in COVID-19. The overall study: Acute-phase and convalescent COVID-19 samples originated in the United States, Italy and Spain. The analysed material was cDNA or gDNA that came from T cells, B-cell-depleted T cells, or PBMCs.

The CDR3 has 16 amino acids. Germline loops: CDR1 SGHRS, CDR2 YFSETQ. V dropped 0 bases and J dropped 2; count of bases not matched to a gene: 5. Methods used by the authors: Quantification of nucleated cells was approximated via reference gene primer amplification. Assay: immunoSEQ multiplex PCR; the TCRdb copy retains only in-frame clones and omits some. Clone size and V and J calls were adopted from that table, with D and trimming inferred from the DNA. This table holds 100,000 or so clones, approximately 84% found once. The specimen was peripheral blood. The chain has TRBV5-1 and TRBJ2-5; TRBD2 matches at 9 bases. The TCR was taken from a man between 25 and 39 years old in a cohort sampled during active COVID-19. In DNA, the CDR3 is TGCGCCAGCAGCTTGGTAGGGACTAGCAGTCAAGAGACCCAGTACTTC. Residues: CASSLVGTSSQETQYF.